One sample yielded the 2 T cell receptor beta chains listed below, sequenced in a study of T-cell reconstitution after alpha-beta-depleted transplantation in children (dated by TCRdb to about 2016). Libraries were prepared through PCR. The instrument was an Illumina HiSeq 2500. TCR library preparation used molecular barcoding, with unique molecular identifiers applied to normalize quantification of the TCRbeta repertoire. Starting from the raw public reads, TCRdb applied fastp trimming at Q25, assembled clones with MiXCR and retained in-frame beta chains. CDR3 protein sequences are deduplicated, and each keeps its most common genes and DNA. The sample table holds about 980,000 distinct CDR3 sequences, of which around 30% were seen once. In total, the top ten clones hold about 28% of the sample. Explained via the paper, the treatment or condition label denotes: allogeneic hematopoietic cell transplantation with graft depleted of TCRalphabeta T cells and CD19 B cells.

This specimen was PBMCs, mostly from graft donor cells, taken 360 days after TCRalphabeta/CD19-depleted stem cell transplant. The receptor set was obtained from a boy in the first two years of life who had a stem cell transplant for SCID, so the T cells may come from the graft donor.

The CDR3 protein is CASSLSGGEYEQYF. The CDR3 region has the DNA TGTGCCAGCAGCTTGTCAGGGGGGGAATACGAGCAGTACTTC. This sequence joins TRBV7-6 and TRBJ2-7; TRBD1 or TRBD2 may be the D gene (7 bases each). Trimming pared 3 bases from V and 4 bases from J, leaving 13 bases between. Per the germline V gene, CDR1 is SGHVS and CDR2 is FNYEAQ. The CDR3 is made up of 14 amino acids. The variable domain in full, with the rest retrieved from reference TRBV7-6 and TRBJ2-7, is GAGVSQSPRYKVTKRGQDVALRCDPISGHVSLYWYRQALGQGPEFLTYFNYEAQQDKSGLPNDRFSAERPEGSISTLTIQRTEQRDSAMYRCASSLSGGEYEQYFGPGTRLTVT.

CDR3 bases: TGCGCCAGCAGCCTACTAGCGGGATCTAGCACAGATACGCAGTATTTT. Protein product: CASSLLAGSSTDTQYF. The chain couples TRBV5-1 to TRBJ2-3, with 10 bases fitting TRBD2. The CDR3 has 16 amino acids. Germline-derived CDR1 and CDR2 are SGHRS and YFSETQ. V lost 4 bases and J lost 0; bases outside the gene matches: 5.